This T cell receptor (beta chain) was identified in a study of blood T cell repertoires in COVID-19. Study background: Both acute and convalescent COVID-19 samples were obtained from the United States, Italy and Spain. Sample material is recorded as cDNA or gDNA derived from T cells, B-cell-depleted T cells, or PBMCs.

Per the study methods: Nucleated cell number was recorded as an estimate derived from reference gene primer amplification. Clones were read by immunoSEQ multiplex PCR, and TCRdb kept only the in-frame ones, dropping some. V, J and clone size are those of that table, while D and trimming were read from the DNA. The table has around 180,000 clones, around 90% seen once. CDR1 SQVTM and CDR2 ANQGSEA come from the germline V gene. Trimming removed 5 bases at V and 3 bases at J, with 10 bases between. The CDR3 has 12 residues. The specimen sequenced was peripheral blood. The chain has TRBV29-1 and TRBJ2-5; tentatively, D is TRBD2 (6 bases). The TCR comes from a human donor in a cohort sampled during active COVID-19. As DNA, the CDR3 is TGCAGCGTTTCGGAGGGCAAAGAGACCCAGTACTTC. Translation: CSVSEGKETQYF.